This TCR beta chain was captured in a study of T cells in narcolepsy. Broader study findings: HCRT-specific and TRIB2-specific autoreactive clonotypes appeared among same-patient CSF and blood CD4+ clonotypes.

Assay: immunoSEQ multiplex PCR; the TCRdb copy retains only in-frame clones and omits some. The sample carries 30,000 to 35,000 clones, 75% to 90% recorded once. Unmatched junction bases numbered 6, after V lost 0 bases and J lost 3 bases. Germline CDR1 and CDR2: MNHEY and SVGAGI. This CDR3 spans 16 amino acids. This clone is a singleton in its sample. Its specificity is unknown. This chain uses TRBV6-5 with TRBJ2-7; 9 bases fit TRBD1. The sequencing input was memory (CD45RA-) CD4+ T cells from blood. This receptor was obtained from a human donor in good health. The CDR3 loop is CASSYSRTGARYEQYF. CDR3 DNA: TGTGCCAGCAGTTACTCAAGGACAGGGGCGCGCTACGAGCAGTACTTC.